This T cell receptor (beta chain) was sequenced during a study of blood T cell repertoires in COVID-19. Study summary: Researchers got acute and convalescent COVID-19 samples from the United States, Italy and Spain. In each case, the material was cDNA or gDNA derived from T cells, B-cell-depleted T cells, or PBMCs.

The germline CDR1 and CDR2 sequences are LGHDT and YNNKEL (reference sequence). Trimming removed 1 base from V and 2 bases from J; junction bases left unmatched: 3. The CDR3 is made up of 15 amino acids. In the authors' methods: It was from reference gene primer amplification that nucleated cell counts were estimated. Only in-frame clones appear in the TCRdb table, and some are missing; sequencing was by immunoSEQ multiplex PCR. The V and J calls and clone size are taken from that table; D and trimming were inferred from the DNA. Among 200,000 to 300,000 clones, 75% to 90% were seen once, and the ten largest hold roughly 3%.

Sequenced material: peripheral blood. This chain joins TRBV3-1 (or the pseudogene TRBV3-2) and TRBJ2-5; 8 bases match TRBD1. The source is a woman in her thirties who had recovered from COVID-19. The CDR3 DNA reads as TGTGCCAGCAGCCAAGCAGGGGGCGGGCAAGAGACCCAGTACTTC. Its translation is CASSQAGGGQETQYF.